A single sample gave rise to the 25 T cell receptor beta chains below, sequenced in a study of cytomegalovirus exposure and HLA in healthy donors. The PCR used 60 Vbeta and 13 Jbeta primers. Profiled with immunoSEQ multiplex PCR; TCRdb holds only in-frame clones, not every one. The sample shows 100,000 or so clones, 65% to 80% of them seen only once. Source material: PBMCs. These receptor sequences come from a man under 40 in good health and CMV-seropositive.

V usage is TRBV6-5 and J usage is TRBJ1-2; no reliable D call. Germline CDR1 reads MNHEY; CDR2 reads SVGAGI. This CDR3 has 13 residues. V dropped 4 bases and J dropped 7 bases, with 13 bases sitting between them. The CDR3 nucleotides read TGTGCCAGCAGTTCCCTTGGAAGAGGTGGCTACACCTTC. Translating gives CASSSLGRGGYTF.

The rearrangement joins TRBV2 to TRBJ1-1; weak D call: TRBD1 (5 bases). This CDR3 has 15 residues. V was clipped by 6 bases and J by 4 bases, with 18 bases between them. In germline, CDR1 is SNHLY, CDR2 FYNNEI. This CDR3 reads CASSADLGTITEAFF. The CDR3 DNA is TGTGCCAGCAGCGCCGACCTCGGGACTATCACTGAAGCTTTCTTT.

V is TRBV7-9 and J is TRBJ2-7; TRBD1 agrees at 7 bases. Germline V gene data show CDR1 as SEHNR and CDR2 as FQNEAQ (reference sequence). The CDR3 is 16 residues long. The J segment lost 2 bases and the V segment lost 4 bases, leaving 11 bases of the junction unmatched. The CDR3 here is CASSSTPGQKAYEQYF. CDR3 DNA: TGTGCCAGCAGCTCGACTCCGGGACAGAAAGCCTACGAGCAGTACTTC.

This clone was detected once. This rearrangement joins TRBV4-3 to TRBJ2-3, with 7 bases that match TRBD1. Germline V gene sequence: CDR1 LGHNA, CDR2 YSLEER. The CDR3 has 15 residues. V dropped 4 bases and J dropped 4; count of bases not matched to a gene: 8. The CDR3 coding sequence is TGCGCCAGCAGCCCCAATCGGCAGGGGGCAGATACGCAGTATTTT. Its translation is CASSPNRQGADTQYF.

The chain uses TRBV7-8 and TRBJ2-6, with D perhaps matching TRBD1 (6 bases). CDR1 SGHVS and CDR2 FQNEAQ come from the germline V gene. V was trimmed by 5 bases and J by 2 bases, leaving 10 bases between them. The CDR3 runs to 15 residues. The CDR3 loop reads CASSPTGTGANVLTF. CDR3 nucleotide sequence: TGTGCCAGCAGCCCTACAGGGACTGGGGCCAACGTCCTGACTTTC. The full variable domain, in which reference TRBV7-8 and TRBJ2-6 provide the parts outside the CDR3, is GAGVSQSPRYKVAKRGQDVALRCDPISGHVSLFWYQQALGQGPEFLTYFQNEAQLDKSGLPSDRFFAERPEGSVSTLKIQRTQQEDSAVYLCASSPTGTGANVLTFGAGSRLTVL.

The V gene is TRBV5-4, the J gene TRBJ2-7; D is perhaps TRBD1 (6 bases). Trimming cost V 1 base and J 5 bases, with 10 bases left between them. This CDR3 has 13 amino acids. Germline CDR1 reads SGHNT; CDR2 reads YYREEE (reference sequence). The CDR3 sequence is CASSLKGVHEQYF. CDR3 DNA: TGTGCCAGCAGCTTGAAGGGGGTCCACGAGCAGTACTTC.

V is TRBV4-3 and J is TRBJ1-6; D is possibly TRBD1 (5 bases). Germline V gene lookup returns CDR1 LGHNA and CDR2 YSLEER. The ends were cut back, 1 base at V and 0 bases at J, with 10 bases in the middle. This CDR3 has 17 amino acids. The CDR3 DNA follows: TGCGCCAGCAGCCAAGGGGGGGGTGGCTCCTATAATTCACCCCTCCACTTT. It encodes CASSQGGGGSYNSPLHF.

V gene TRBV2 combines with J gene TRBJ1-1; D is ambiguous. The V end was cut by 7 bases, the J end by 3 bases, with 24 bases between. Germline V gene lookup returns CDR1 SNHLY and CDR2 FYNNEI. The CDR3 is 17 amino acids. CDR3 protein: CASNLRRIWGVDTEAFF. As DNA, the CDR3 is TGTGCCAGCAACCTCCGGAGGATTTGGGGTGTCGACACTGAAGCTTTCTTT.

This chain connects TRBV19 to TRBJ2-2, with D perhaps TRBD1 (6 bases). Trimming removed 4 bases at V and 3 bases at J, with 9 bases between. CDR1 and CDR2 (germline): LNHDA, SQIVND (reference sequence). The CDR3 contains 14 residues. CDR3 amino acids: CASSTGAHTGELFF. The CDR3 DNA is TGTGCCAGTAGTACAGGGGCTCACACCGGGGAGCTGTTTTTT.

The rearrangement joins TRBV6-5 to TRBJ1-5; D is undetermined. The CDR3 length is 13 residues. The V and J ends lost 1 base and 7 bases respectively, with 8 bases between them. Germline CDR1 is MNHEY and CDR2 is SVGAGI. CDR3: CASSYYGGQPQHF. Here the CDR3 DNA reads TGTGCCAGCAGTTACTATGGAGGACAGCCCCAGCATTTT.

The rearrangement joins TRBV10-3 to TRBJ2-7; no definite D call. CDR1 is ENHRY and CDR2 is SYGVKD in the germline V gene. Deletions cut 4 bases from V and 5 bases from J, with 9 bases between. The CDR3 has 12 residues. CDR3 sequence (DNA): TGTGCCATCAGTGGGCAAGGAGACGAGCAGTACTTC. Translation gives CAISGQGDEQYF.

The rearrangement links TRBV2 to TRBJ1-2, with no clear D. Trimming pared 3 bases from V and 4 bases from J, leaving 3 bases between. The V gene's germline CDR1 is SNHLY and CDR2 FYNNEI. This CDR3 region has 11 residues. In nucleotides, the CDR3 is TGTGCCAGCAGTGACGGCTATGGCTACACCTTC. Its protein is CASSDGYGYTF. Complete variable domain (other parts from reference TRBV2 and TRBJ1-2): EPEVTQTPSHQVTQMGQEVILRCVPISNHLYFYWYRQILGQKVEFLVSFYNNEISEKSEIFDDQFSVERPDGSNFTLKIRSTKLEDSAMYFCASSDGYGYTFGSGTRLTVV.

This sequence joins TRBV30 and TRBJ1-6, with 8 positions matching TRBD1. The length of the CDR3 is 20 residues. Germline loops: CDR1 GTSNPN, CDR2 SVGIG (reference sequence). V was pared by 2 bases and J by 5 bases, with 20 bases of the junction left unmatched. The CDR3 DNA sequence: TGTGCCTGGAGTCCAACAACTCTATTGGGAGACAGGGGCCATAATTCACCCCTCCACTTT. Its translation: CAWSPTTLLGDRGHNSPLHF.

The CDR3 protein is CASRIESNYGYTF. CDR3 in DNA: TGTGCCAGCAGGATCGAGTCTAACTATGGCTACACCTTC. The chain links TRBV6-6 to TRBJ1-2, with D unclear. Trimming cost V 6 bases and J 0 bases, with 8 bases left between them. CDR3 size: 13 residues. From germline, CDR1 is MNHNY and CDR2 SVGAGI (reference sequence).

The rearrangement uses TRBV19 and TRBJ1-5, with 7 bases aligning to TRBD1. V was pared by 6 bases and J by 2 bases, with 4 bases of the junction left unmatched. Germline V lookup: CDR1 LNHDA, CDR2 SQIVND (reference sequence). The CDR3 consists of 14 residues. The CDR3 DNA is TGTGCCAGTAGCAGTGGACAGGGCAATCAGCCCCAGCATTTT. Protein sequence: CASSSGQGNQPQHF.

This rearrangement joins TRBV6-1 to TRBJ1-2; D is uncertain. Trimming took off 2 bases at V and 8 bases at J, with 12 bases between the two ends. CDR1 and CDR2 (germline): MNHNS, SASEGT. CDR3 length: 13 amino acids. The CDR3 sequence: CASSEIRSGGYTF. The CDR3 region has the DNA TGTGCCAGCAGTGAAATCCGGTCGGGAGGCTACACCTTC.

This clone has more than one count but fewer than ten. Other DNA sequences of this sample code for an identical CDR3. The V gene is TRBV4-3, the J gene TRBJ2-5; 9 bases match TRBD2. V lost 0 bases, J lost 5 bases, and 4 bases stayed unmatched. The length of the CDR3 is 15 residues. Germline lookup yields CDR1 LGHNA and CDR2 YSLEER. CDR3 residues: CASSQERGGQETQYF. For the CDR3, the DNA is TGCGCCAGCAGCCAAGAGCGGGGGGGCCAGGAGACCCAGTACTTC.

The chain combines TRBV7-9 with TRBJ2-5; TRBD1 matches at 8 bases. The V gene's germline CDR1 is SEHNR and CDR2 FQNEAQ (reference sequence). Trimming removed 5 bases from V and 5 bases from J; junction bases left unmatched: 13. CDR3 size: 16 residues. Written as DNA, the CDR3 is TGTGCCAGCAGCCCTACCTTAGGACAGGGTTGGGAGACCCAGTACTTC. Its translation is CASSPTLGQGWETQYF.

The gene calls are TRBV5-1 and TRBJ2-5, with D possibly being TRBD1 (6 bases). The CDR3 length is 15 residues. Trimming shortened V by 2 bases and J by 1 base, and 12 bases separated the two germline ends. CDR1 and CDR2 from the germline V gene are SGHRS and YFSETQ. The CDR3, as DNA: TGCGCCAGCAGCTTAGACCAGGGGTTCCAAGAGACCCAGTACTTC. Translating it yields CASSLDQGFQETQYF.

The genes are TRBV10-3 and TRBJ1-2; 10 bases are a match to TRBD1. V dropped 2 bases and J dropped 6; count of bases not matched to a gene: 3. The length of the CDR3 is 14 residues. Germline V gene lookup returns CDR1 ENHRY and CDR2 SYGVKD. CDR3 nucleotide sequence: TGTGCCATCAGTGAGGGGACAGGGGTTCATGGCTACACCTTC. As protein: CAISEGTGVHGYTF.

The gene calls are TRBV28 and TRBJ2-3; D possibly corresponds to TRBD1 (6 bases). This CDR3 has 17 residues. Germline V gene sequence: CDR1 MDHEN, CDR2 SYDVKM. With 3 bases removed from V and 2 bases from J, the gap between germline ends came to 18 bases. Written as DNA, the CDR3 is TGTGCCAGCAGTTTTAGACAAGGGGGTTCACACACAGATACGCAGTATTTT. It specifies CASSFRQGGSHTDTQYF. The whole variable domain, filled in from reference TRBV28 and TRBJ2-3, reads DVKVTQSSRYLVKRTGEKVFLECVQDMDHENMFWYRQDPGLGLRLIYFSYDVKMKEKGDIPEGYSVSREKKERFSLILESASTNQTSMYLCASSFRQGGSHTDTQYFGPGTRLTVL.

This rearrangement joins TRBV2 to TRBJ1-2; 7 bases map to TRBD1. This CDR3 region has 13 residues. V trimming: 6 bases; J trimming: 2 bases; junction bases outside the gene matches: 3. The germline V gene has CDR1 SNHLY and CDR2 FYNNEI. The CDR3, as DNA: TGTGCCAGCAGCCCGGACAGGAACTATGGCTACACCTTC. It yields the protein CASSPDRNYGYTF.

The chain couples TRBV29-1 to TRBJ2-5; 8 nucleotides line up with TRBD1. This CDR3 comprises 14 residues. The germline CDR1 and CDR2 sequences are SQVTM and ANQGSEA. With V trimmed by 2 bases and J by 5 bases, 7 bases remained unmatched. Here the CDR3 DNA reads TGCAGCGTTGAATCCGGACAGGGTTTTGAGACCCAGTACTTC. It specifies CSVESGQGFETQYF.

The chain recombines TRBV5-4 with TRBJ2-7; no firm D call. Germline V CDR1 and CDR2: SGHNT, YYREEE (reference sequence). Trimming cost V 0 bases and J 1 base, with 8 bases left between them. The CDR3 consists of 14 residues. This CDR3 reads CASSLDIGSYEQYF. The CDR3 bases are TGTGCCAGCAGCTTGGATATCGGGTCCTACGAGCAGTACTTC.

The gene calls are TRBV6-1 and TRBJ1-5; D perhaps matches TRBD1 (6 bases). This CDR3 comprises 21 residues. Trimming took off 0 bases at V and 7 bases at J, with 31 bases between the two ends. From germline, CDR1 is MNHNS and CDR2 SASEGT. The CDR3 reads CASSEALAVGSATGYLQPQHF. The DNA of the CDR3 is TGTGCCAGCAGTGAAGCCTTGGCAGTCGGTTCGGCCACAGGGTACCTCCAGCCCCAGCATTTT.